One T cell receptor (beta chain) is described in this entry. With 60 Vbeta and 13 Jbeta primers, the PCR was carried out. Data came from immunoSEQ multiplex PCR; TCRdb stores just in-frame clones and leaves some out. The repertoire includes about 130,000 clones, about 70% of them detected once, and about 2.6% sits in the top ten. This sample is part of a study of cytomegalovirus exposure and HLA in healthy donors. Study-wide context: Across some 400 genotyped donors, about 81% landed in the Caucasian-associated ancestry cluster.

This CDR3 contains 13 residues. Trimming took off 2 bases at V and 6 bases at J, with 10 bases between the two ends. Germline CDR1 is MGHRA and CDR2 is YSYEKL. This clonotype was sampled from a woman aged 55-69 years in good health and CMV-seropositive. The chain joins TRBV4-1 to TRBJ1-1, with D uncertain. Sequenced: PBMCs. In nucleotides, the CDR3 is TGCGCCAGCAGCCAAATACAGACGGCTGAAGCTTTCTTT. Its translation is CASSQIQTAEAFF.